The next 26 T cell receptor beta chains were all read from a single sample in a study of shared clonotypes between healthy human individuals (dated by TCRdb to 2020 to 2022). For the CD8 naive samples, CD45RO-negative cells were positively selected for CCR7, yielding a CD45RA+CCR7+ population from which TemRA cells were excluded. Library prep was done by the immunoSEQ multiplex PCR assay. TCRdb holds this immuneACCESS table with in-frame rearrangements only. Some clones are missing; in checked studies, unresolved V genes explain under half, and the rest has no known cause. This sample lists about 1,900,000 clones; about 95% were detected once. 1% to 1.5% of the sample rests with the top ten. The specimen sequenced was naive CD8+ T cells sorted from blood. The cell subset or site label for this specimen denotes: CD45RA+CCR7+. The receptors were gathered from a man between 18 and 29 years old in good health.

The gene calls are TRBV9 and TRBJ2-5; maybe TRBD1 (6 bases). There are 16 residues in the CDR3. Germline assignment: CDR1 SGDLS and CDR2 YYNGEE. Trimming removed 4 bases at V and 3 bases at J, with 19 bases between. CDR3: CASSSSRDKGEETQYF. The CDR3 nucleotides read TGTGCCAGCAGCTCATCCCGGGACAAGGGAGAAGAGACCCAGTACTTC. Drawing the rest from reference TRBV9 and TRBJ2-5, the complete variable domain is DSGVTQTPKHLITATGQRVTLRCSPRSGDLSVYWYQQSLDQGLQFLIQYYNGEERAKGNILERFSAQQFPDLHSELNLSSLELGDSALYFCASSSSRDKGEETQYFGPGTRLLVL.

The DNA of the CDR3 is TGTGCCAGCAGCGGCCGGGACAGGGGTTTCAATGAGCAGTTCTTC. It specifies CASSGRDRGFNEQFF. The chain employs TRBV7-9 and TRBJ2-1; 10 nucleotides align to TRBD1. The CDR3 length is 15 residues. Unmatched junction bases numbered 7, after V lost 5 bases and J lost 6 bases. CDR1 SEHNR and CDR2 FQNEAQ come from the germline V gene (reference sequence).

This clone was picked up one time. The CDR3 spells CASSQERAVGLLAYEQYF. CDR3 DNA sequence: TGCGCCAGCAGCCAAGAACGGGCCGTGGGTCTGTTGGCCTACGAGCAGTACTTC. The genes are TRBV4-1 and TRBJ2-7; D is undetermined. The CDR3 covers 18 residues. Looked up from germline, CDR1 is MGHRA and CDR2 is YSYEKL. Trimming removed 0 bases from V and 2 bases from J, with 20 bases in between.

The chain links TRBV6-1 to TRBJ1-4; D is ambiguous. This CDR3 spans 15 amino acids. CDR1 MNHNS and CDR2 SASEGT come from the germline V gene. The germline V and J ends were trimmed by 3 bases and 4 bases, with 12 bases remaining between them. The CDR3 sequence is CASSDWAGVNEKLFF. In DNA form, the CDR3 reads TGTGCCAGCAGTGATTGGGCCGGGGTTAATGAAAAACTGTTTTTT.

This clone was found a few times. CDR3: CATWTASNQPQHF. CDR3 in DNA: TGTGCCACCTGGACTGCGAGCAATCAGCCCCAGCATTTT. The gene calls are TRBV19 and TRBJ1-5; D gene unclear. Germline V gene data show CDR1 as LNHDA and CDR2 as SQIVND (reference sequence). The CDR3 runs 13 residues. V was pared by 10 bases and J by 1 base, with 11 bases between.

The chain couples TRBV10-3 to TRBJ1-1; D is undetermined. CDR3 length equals 13 residues. Germline V gene lookup returns CDR1 ENHRY and CDR2 SYGVKD. V was pared by 0 bases and J by 7 bases, with 9 bases between. As DNA, the CDR3 is TGTGCCATCAGTGAGTCCTTGACCCTTGAAGCTTTCTTT. Protein sequence: CAISESLTLEAFF.

This chain links TRBV4-3 with TRBJ2-5; possible D gene TRBD2, 6 bases. CDR3 length: 13 residues. V gave up 8 bases and J gave up 2 bases, with 12 bases separating them. Per the germline V gene, CDR1 is LGHNA and CDR2 is YSLEER. The CDR3 loop reads CASGERGQETQYF. In nucleotides, the CDR3 is TGCGCCAGCGGGGAACGGGGGCAAGAGACCCAGTACTTC.

In its sample, this clone was seen a few times. This sequence joins TRBV6-5 and TRBJ1-6, with a tentative D call TRBD1 (6 bases). Germline V gene data show CDR1 as MNHEY and CDR2 as SVGAGI. The CDR3 loop spans 15 amino acids. The germline V and J ends were trimmed by 1 base and 7 bases, with 11 bases remaining between them. CDR3 region: CASSYLAGENSPLHF. Here the CDR3 DNA reads TGTGCCAGCAGTTACTTGGCAGGGGAGAATTCACCCCTCCACTTT.

With respect to this clone: Distinct nucleotide sequences in the sample also encode this CDR3. The CDR3 sequence is CASSPGQGNYEQYF. The CDR3 nucleotides read TGTGCCAGTAGCCCGGGACAGGGCAACTACGAGCAGTACTTC. This chain uses TRBV19 with TRBJ2-7, with 9 bases lining up with TRBD1. This CDR3 is 14 amino acids long. V gave up 6 bases and J gave up 3 bases; unmatched junction bases: 6. Per the germline V gene, CDR1 is LNHDA and CDR2 is SQIVND (reference sequence).

This rearrangement joins TRBV4-1 to TRBJ2-5; TRBD2 matches at 7 bases. The CDR3 runs to 17 residues. CDR1 is MGHRA and CDR2 is YSYEKL in the germline V gene. Germline trimming cut 0 bases from V and 5 bases from J; bases unmatched to any gene: 12. The CDR3 region has the DNA TGCGCCAGCAGCCAAGATTACCGGCTAGCGGTGGGGGAGACCCAGTACTTC. Translation gives CASSQDYRLAVGETQYF.

This clone was counted once. The V and J genes are TRBV9 and TRBJ2-1, with TRBD2 matching over 8 bases. Germline CDR1 and CDR2: SGDLS and YYNGEE. The CDR3 consists of 18 residues. After removal of 0 bases from V and 7 bases from J, the junction contained 15 bases not matched to a gene. CDR3 sequence (DNA): TGTGCCAGCAGCGTAGTTGGGATAGCGGGATCTCTTGGGAATGAGCAGTTCTTC. Its protein is CASSVVGIAGSLGNEQFF. Variable domain in full (rest from reference TRBV9 and TRBJ2-1): DSGVTQTPKHLITATGQRVTLRCSPRSGDLSVYWYQQSLDQGLQFLIQYYNGEERAKGNILERFSAQQFPDLHSELNLSSLELGDSALYFCASSVVGIAGSLGNEQFFGPGTRLTVL.

The chain has TRBV4-1 and TRBJ2-5; TRBD2 aligns across 11 bases. Looked up from germline, CDR1 is MGHRA and CDR2 is YSYEKL. V was clipped by 0 bases and J by 5 bases; unmatched bases: 5. This CDR3 comprises 16 residues. The CDR3 DNA follows: TGCGCCAGCAGCCAAGATCATACTAGCGGGAGTGAGACCCAGTACTTC. Residues: CASSQDHTSGSETQYF.

The V call is TRBV19, the J call TRBJ1-1; perhaps TRBD1 as D (5 bases). CDR3 length equals 13 residues. V lost 8 bases, J lost 7 bases, and 17 bases lay in between. Germline V CDR1 and CDR2: LNHDA, SQIVND (reference sequence). The CDR3 here is CASGGWAVYEAFF. The CDR3, as DNA: TGTGCCAGTGGGGGATGGGCAGTTTATGAAGCTTTCTTT.

This clone was counted only a few times. The chain links TRBV5-8 to TRBJ1-2, with D perhaps matching TRBD1 (6 bases). The germline V and J ends were trimmed by 0 bases and 10 bases, with 10 bases remaining between them. Germline V gene lookup returns CDR1 SGHTS and CDR2 YDEGEE. CDR3 length: 12 residues. CDR3 nucleotide sequence: TGTGCCAGCAGCTTGGACAGGGCGCTCTACACCTTC. This gives the protein CASSLDRALYTF.

The J gene is TRBJ1-6, the V gene TRBV6-5, with 10 bases matching TRBD1. V gave up 2 bases and J gave up 5 bases; unmatched junction bases: 3. Germline CDR1 and CDR2: MNHEY and SVGAGI. The CDR3 is made up of 16 amino acids. The CDR3 DNA reads as TGTGCCAGCAGTTACGCCGGGACAGGGGATAATTCACCCCTCCACTTT. Protein product: CASSYAGTGDNSPLHF.

About this clone: Other nucleotide sequences in the sample specify the same CDR3. This rearrangement joins TRBV27 to TRBJ2-7; 10 bases are a match to TRBD1. Looked up from germline, CDR1 is MNHEY and CDR2 is SMNVEV (reference sequence). The CDR3 runs to 15 residues. Germline trimming cut 5 bases from V and 4 bases from J; bases unmatched to any gene: 8. The CDR3 reads CASSPIGTGVYEQYF. Written as DNA, the CDR3 is TGTGCCAGCAGTCCCATCGGGACAGGGGTGTACGAGCAGTACTTC.

The chain carries TRBV10-2 and TRBJ1-2, with D possibly being TRBD1 (6 bases). The CDR3 has 11 residues. V was cut by 9 bases and J by 8 bases, with 13 bases left in between. The germline V gene has CDR1 WSHSY and CDR2 SAAADI. Here the CDR3 DNA reads TGCGCCAGACAGGGCCCGGAGGGCTACACCTTC. Translating it yields CARQGPEGYTF.

The chain is built from TRBV5-4 and TRBJ1-2; 7 bases map to TRBD1. This CDR3 is built from 14 residues. The germline V gene encodes CDR1 SGHNT and CDR2 YYREEE (reference sequence). With 5 bases clipped from V and 3 bases from J, the junction kept 7 bases outside the gene matches. CDR3 DNA: TGTGCCAGCAGGACCTCCGGACAGGACTATGGCTACACCTTC. Amino acid sequence: CASRTSGQDYGYTF.

This chain uses TRBV7-8 with TRBJ2-5; D tentatively reads TRBD1 or TRBD2 (5 bases each). This CDR3 is 15 amino acids long. Trimming stripped 0 bases from V and 4 bases from J, with 12 bases between. Germline V gene lookup returns CDR1 SGHVS and CDR2 FQNEAQ. This CDR3 reads CASSLAVAGTETQYF. CDR3 coding DNA: TGTGCCAGCAGCTTAGCCGTGGCAGGGACAGAGACCCAGTACTTC.

The chain couples TRBV9 to TRBJ2-1; D unresolved. The CDR3 loop spans 15 amino acids. The V end lost 2 bases, the J end lost 7 bases, and 16 bases lay between the germline ends. Germline V gives CDR1 SGDLS, CDR2 YYNGEE. The CDR3 loop reads CASSVSTQLGNEQFF. The DNA of the CDR3 is TGTGCCAGCAGCGTTAGCACACAGCTGGGGAATGAGCAGTTCTTC.

The chain uses TRBV10-3 and TRBJ2-7; either TRBD1 or TRBD2 may fit D (5 bases each). Germline values: CDR1 ENHRY, CDR2 SYGVKD. Trimming cost V 5 bases and J 2 bases, with 10 bases left between them. This CDR3 comprises 13 residues. DNA of the CDR3: TGTGCCATCAGTCCGGGGCCTACCTACGAGCAGTACTTC. This sequence encodes CAISPGPTYEQYF.

DNA of the CDR3: TGTGCCAGCAGTGACAGGGAAGGGAATGAAAAACTGTTTTTT. Its translation is CASSDREGNEKLFF. The chain has TRBV25-1 and TRBJ1-4; tentative D call: TRBD1 (5 bases). The CDR3 covers 14 residues. The germline V and J ends were trimmed by 3 bases and 5 bases, with 10 bases remaining between them. CDR1 and CDR2 from the germline V gene are MGHDK and SYGVNS.

The chain employs TRBV7-3 and TRBJ2-1; perhaps TRBD2 as D (6 bases). CDR3 length equals 15 residues. Germline CDR1 is SGHTA and CDR2 is FQGTGA. Trimming cost V 2 bases and J 2 bases, with 10 bases left between them. The DNA of the CDR3 is TGTGCCAGCAGCTTATCGGGGGTTCCCTACAATGAGCAGTTCTTC. It specifies CASSLSGVPYNEQFF.

This clone was counted a single time. The chain has TRBV2 and TRBJ2-1, with 7 nucleotides matching TRBD2. Germline lookup yields CDR1 SNHLY and CDR2 FYNNEI. V lost 3 bases to trimming and J lost 4 bases; unmatched junction nucleotides: 12. This CDR3 comprises 17 residues. CDR3 amino acids: CASSDGSRTRPYNEQFF. CDR3 bases: TGTGCCAGCAGTGACGGATCCCGGACTAGACCTTACAATGAGCAGTTCTTC.

This clone was counted once. The chain combines TRBV6-1 with TRBJ1-1, with a weak D call TRBD1 (6 bases). V was shortened by 6 bases and J by 7 bases, with 15 bases between the two germline ends. The germline V gene has CDR1 MNHNS and CDR2 SASEGT. CDR3 length: 13 residues. The CDR3 reads CASRSDSFDEAFF. CDR3 sequence (DNA): TGTGCCAGCAGATCGGACAGTTTCGATGAAGCTTTCTTT.

The V gene is TRBV7-8, the J gene TRBJ2-7; D not resolved. Germline assignment: CDR1 SGHVS and CDR2 FQNEAQ. The CDR3 is 12 residues long. Trimming pared 5 bases from V and 7 bases from J, leaving 12 bases between. CDR3 residues: CASSIPPGEQYF. The DNA for the CDR3 is TGTGCCAGCAGCATCCCCCCGGGTGAGCAGTACTTC.